Only a few counts were recorded for the clone carrying this TCR beta chain. Its antigen is unidentified. The entry originates in a study of cytomegalovirus exposure and HLA in healthy donors. Notes on the study in general: The analysis excluded some indistinguishable V segments, including TRBV6-2 and TRBV6-3. TCR beta V- and J-gene trimming was later associated with a missense DCLRE1C variant. The study put some 150 TCR beta chains on its list as cytomegalovirus-associated.

The CDR3 is made up of 13 amino acids. Primers included in the PCR were 60 Vbeta and 13 Jbeta primers. The protocol was immunoSEQ multiplex PCR, while the TCRdb copy is restricted to in-frame clones and leaves out a portion. The table includes around 140,000 clones, about two thirds detected once. Unrecorded immune exposures were likely, despite nominal health at sampling. The sequence derives from a woman aged 40 to 50 in good health and CMV-seronegative. The sequencing input was PBMCs. This rearrangement joins TRBV12-1 to TRBJ1-1. TRBV12-1 is marked as a pseudogene. This CDR3 is CASSWCERTEAFF. CDR3 sequence (DNA): TGTGCCAGCAGCTGGTGTGAGAGGACTGAAGCTTTCTTT.